The 4 T cell receptor beta chains below were found in one sample sequenced in a study of blood T cell repertoires in COVID-19. Some clones are missing from TCRdb's copy, which holds only in-frame ones; the method was immunoSEQ multiplex PCR. In the table there are 300,000 to 350,000 clones, around 86% of which are singletons. Sequenced input: peripheral blood. The source is a woman in her 50s with COVID-19, enrolled during active disease.

The gene calls are TRBV7-8 and TRBJ2-1; 13 nucleotides align to TRBD2. The CDR3 extends over 15 amino acids. CDR1 and CDR2 from the germline V gene are SGHVS and FQNEAQ. V gave up 1 base and J gave up 9 bases; unmatched junction bases: 3. The CDR3 DNA sequence: TGTGCCAGCAGCTTAGTTACTAGCGGGAGGGCTGAGCAGTTCTTC. Amino acids: CASSLVTSGRAEQFF.

The chain uses TRBV10-3 and TRBJ2-7; D is unresolved. The CDR3 totals 14 residues. Germline V gene lookup returns CDR1 ENHRY and CDR2 SYGVKD. V was pared by 4 bases and J by 3 bases, with 13 bases between. The CDR3 DNA reads as TGTGCCATCAGTGGGTGGCAGGATAACTACGAGCAGTACTTC. Translating gives CAISGWQDNYEQYF.

V and J are TRBV5-6 and TRBJ2-4; no clear D. This CDR3 region has 13 residues. Germline V CDR1 and CDR2: SGHDT, YYEEEE. V lost 3 bases, J lost 4 bases, and 8 bases lay in between. CDR3 in amino acids: CASSWAGKNIQYF. CDR3 bases: TGTGCCAGCAGCTGGGCAGGTAAAAACATTCAGTACTTC.

The V call is TRBV5-1, the J call TRBJ2-5; 11 bases are a match to TRBD1. Per germline, CDR1 SGHRS and CDR2 YFSETQ. The J segment lost 3 bases and the V segment lost 4 bases, leaving 8 bases of the junction unmatched. This CDR3 contains 16 residues. The CDR3, as DNA: TGCGCCAGCAGCCCGGGTGGGACAGGGGGGAAAGAGACCCAGTACTTC. Translating gives CASSPGGTGGKETQYF. Looking up the rest from reference TRBV5-1 and TRBJ2-5 gives the full variable domain: KAGVTQTPRYLIKTRGQQVTLSCSPISGHRSVSWYQQTPGQGLQFLFEYFSETQRNKGNFPGRFSGRQFSNSRSEMNVSTLELGDSALYLCASSPGGTGGKETQYFGPGTRLLVL.